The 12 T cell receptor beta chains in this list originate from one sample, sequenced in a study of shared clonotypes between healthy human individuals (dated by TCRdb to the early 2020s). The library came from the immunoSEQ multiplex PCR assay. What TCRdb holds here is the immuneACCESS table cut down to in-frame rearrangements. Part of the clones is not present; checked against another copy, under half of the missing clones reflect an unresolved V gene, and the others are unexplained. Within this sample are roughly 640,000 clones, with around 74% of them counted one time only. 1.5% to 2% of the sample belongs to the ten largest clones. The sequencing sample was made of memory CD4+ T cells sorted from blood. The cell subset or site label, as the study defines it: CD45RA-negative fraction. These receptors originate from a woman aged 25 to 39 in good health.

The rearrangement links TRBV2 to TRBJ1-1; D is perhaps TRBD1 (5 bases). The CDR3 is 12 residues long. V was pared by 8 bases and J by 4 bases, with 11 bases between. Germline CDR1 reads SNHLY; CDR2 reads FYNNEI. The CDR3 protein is CASRRGGTEAFF. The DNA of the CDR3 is TGTGCCAGCCGACGCGGGGGCACTGAAGCTTTCTTT.

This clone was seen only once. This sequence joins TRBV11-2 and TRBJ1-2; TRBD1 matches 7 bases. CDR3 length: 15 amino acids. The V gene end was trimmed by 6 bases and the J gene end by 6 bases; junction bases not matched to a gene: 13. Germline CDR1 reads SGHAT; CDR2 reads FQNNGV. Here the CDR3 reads CASRVPFGQVDGYTF. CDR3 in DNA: TGTGCCAGCAGAGTCCCCTTCGGACAGGTCGATGGCTACACCTTC.

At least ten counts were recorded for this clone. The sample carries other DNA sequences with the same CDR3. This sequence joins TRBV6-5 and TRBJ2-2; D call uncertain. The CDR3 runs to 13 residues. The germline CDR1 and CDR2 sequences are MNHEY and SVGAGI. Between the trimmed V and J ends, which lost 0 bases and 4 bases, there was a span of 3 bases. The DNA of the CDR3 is TGTGCCAGCAGTTACTCAGGCACCGGGGAGCTGTTTTTT. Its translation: CASSYSGTGELFF.

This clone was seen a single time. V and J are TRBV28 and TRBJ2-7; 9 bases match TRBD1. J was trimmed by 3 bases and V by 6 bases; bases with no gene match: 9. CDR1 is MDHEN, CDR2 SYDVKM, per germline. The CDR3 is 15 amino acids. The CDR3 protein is CASRQQGASVYEQYF. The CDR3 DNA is TGTGCCAGCAGGCAACAGGGGGCCTCCGTCTACGAGCAGTACTTC.

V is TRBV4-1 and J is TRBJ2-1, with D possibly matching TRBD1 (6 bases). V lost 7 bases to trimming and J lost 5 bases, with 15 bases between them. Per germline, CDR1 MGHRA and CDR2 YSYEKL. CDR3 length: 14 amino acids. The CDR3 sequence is CASTSQTGHNEQFF. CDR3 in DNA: TGCGCCAGCACCTCACAGACAGGTCACAATGAGCAGTTCTTC.

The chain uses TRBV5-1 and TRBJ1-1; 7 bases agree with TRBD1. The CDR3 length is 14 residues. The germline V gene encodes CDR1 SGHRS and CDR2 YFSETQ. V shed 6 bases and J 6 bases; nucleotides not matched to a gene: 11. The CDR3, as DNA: TGCGCCAGCACCCCGGACAGGCTAGGTGCTGAAGCTTTCTTT. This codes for CASTPDRLGAEAFF.

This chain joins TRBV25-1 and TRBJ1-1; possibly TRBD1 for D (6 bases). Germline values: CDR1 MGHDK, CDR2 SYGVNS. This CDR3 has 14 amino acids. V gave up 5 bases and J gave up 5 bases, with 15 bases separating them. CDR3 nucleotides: TGTGCCAGCAGTCCCCTGGGGGGGGCAACTGAAGCTTTCTTT. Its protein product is CASSPLGGATEAFF.

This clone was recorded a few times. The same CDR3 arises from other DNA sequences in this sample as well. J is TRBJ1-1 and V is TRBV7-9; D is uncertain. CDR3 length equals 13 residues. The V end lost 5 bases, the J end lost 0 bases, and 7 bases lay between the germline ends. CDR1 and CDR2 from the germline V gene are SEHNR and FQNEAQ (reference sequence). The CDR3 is CASSPSMNTEAFF. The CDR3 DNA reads TGTGCCAGCAGCCCTTCCATGAACACTGAAGCTTTCTTT.

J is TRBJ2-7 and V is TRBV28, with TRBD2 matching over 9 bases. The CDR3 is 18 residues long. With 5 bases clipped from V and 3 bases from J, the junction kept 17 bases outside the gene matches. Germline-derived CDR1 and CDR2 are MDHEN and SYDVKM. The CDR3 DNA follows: TGTGCCAGCAGTCCCAGTCGGAAGCCTAGCGGGAAAGGCTACGAGCAGTACTTC. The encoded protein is CASSPSRKPSGKGYEQYF.

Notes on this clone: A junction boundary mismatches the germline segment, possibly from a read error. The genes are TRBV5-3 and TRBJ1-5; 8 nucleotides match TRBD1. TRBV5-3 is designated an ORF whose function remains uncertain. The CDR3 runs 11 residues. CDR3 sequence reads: CASSLTGAQHF. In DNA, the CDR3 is TGTGCCAGCAGCTTGACAGGGGCCCAGCATTTT.

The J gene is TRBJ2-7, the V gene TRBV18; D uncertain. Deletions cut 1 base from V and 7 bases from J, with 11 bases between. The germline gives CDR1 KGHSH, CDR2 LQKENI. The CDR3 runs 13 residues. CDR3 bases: TGTGCCAGCTCACCACGCACGGCTGGGGAGCAGTACTTC. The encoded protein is CASSPRTAGEQYF.

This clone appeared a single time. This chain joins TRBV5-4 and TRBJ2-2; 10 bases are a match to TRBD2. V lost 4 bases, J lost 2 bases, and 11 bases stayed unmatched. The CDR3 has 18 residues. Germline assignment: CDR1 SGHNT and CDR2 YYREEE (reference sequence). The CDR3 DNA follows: TGTGCCAGCAGCGAGGGACTAGCGAGAGCCCCAAACACCGGGGAGCTGTTTTTT. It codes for CASSEGLARAPNTGELFF.